This T cell receptor (beta chain) emerged from a study of shared clonotypes between healthy human individuals. Study overall: With ages of 18 to 49, the donors were a couple of women and three men.

Trimming took 3 bases from V and 1 from J, leaving 10 bases between them. Germline CDR1 and CDR2: SGHDT and YYEEEE. This CDR3 is built from 14 residues. Comment on this clone: The antigen is unknown.

Study-level points and caveats: In having few donors, the study represented limited genetic and exposure-history diversity. Read depth was anticipated to influence clonotype sharing among donors.

TCRdb's table, derived via immunoSEQ multiplex PCR, lists solely in-frame clones and lacks some. The sample shows about 490,000 clones, 70% to 85% of them seen only once. The chain couples TRBV5-6 to TRBJ2-5; D perhaps matches TRBD1 (6 bases). The sequenced sample was PBMCs. The clonotype was recovered from a woman in her thirties or forties in good health. Some clones in this sample may be carry-over from other donors' samples. Written as DNA, the CDR3 is TGTGCCAGCAGCTCCAGGGGAACCCAAGAGACCCAGTACTTC. This codes for CASSSRGTQETQYF.